This T cell receptor beta chain was identified during a study of T cell responses to AZD1222 COVID-19 vaccine. CDR1 is MNHNS and CDR2 is SASEGT in the germline V gene. With 3 bases removed from V and 5 bases from J, the gap between germline ends came to 8 bases. This CDR3 region has 13 residues. Of note for this clone: Antigen specificity is unknown.

Method: immunoSEQ multiplex PCR; TCRdb's copy keeps in-frame clones and lacks some. Among approximately 100,000 clones listed, more than 90% were seen once. Study-level findings and limits: CD4 TCRs associated with vaccination spanned spike, dominating at 160-218 and 743-854. Reportedly, close to half of spike-specific TCRs are directed against unmutated variant regions.

This material consisted of peripheral blood, taken on day 0 of AZD1222 vaccination. This rearrangement joins TRBV6-1 to TRBJ2-1; D is perhaps TRBD1 (5 bases). The sequence was obtained from an adult in good health. CDR3 residues: CASSERRDNEQFF. The CDR3 region has the DNA TGTGCCAGCAGTGAGCGCAGGGACAATGAGCAGTTCTTC.